This T cell receptor beta chain stems from a study of T cells in Graves' hyperthyroidism and ophthalmopathy. Amplification targeted TCR beta CDR3 regions from RNA transcripts. The study used the HTBI primer set for a first-round RT-PCR of the TCR CDR3. Each CDR3 protein is one row after TCRdb ran MiXCR on the multiplex PCR reads. The table includes approximately 360,000 distinct CDR3 sequences, about 15% detected once. This clonotype was seen repeatedly, ten times or more. Germline V gene lookup returns CDR1 SGHAT and CDR2 FQNNGV. Trimming took off 4 bases at V and 4 bases at J, with 15 bases between the two ends. The CDR3 is 15 amino acids.

This sequence was found in a woman between 18 and 30 years old with Graves' hyperthyroidism that later progressed to Graves' ophthalmopathy. The sample was blood. This chain uses TRBV11-2 with TRBJ2-3; possibly TRBD1 or TRBD2 for D (5 bases each). DNA for the CDR3: TGTGCCAGCAGCTCAATCCGGGACGTACCAGATACGCAGTATTTT. Encoded protein: CASSSIRDVPDTQYF.